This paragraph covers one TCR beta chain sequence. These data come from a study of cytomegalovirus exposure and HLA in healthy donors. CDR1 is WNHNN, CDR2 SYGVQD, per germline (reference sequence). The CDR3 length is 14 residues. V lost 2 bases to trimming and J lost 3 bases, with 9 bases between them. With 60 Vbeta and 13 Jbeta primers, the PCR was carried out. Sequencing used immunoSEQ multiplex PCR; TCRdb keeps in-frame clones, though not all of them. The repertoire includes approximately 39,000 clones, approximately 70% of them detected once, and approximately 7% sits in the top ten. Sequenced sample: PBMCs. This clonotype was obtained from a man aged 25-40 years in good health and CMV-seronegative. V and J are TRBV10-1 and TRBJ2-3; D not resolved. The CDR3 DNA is TGCGCCAGCAGTGAGACTCGGTTGACAGATACGCAGTATTTT. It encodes CASSETRLTDTQYF.